Below, 24 T cell receptor beta chains from the same sample are listed, as sequenced in a study of blood T cell repertoires in COVID-19. Sequenced by immunoSEQ multiplex PCR; TCRdb stores in-frame clones only, minus some. The table includes approximately 230,000 clones, approximately 90% detected once. Sequenced material: PBMCs or T cells enriched from blood (not recorded which). The receptors derive from a man younger than 35 who had recovered from COVID-19.

Here the CDR3 reads CASSLAPLERADTQYF. The DNA of the CDR3 is TGTGCCAGCAGCTTAGCGCCCCTAGAACGGGCAGATACGCAGTATTTT. The chain uses TRBV7-9 and TRBJ2-3; D uncertain. V was cut by 0 bases and J by 4 bases, with 14 bases left in between. Germline lookup yields CDR1 SEHNR and CDR2 FQNEAQ (reference sequence). This CDR3 comprises 16 residues.

Points on this clone: Compared with germline, one end of the junction differs, possibly owing to a read error. This sequence joins TRBV19 and TRBJ2-1, with 8 positions matching TRBD2. Germline CDR1 reads LNHDA; CDR2 reads SQIVND (reference sequence). CDR3 size: 16 residues. The CDR3, as DNA: TGTGCCAGTAGTATCTACGGGAGGGCCTCCCACAATGAGCAGTTCTTC. Its translation: CASSIYGRASHNEQFF.

J is TRBJ2-1 and V is TRBV28; the D is unclear. Germline V CDR1 and CDR2: MDHEN, SYDVKM. Trimming removed 2 bases at V and 0 bases at J, with 8 bases between. The CDR3 covers 15 residues. CDR3 region: CASSLRPSSYNEQFF. The CDR3 DNA follows: TGTGCCAGCAGTTTACGGCCTAGCTCCTACAATGAGCAGTTCTTC. The full variable domain, its missing parts supplied by reference TRBV28 and TRBJ2-1, is DVKVTQSSRYLVKRTGEKVFLECVQDMDHENMFWYRQDPGLGLRLIYFSYDVKMKEKGDIPEGYSVSREKKERFSLILESASTNQTSMYLCASSLRPSSYNEQFFGPGTRLTVL.

V and J are TRBV28 and TRBJ2-7; D is unresolved. Between the trimmed V and J ends, which lost 6 bases and 9 bases, there was a span of 18 bases. CDR1 and CDR2 (germline): MDHEN, SYDVKM. The CDR3 consists of 13 residues. CDR3 sequence: CASSRREPSGQYF. CDR3 nucleotide sequence: TGTGCCAGCAGCCGACGAGAACCGTCGGGGCAGTACTTC.

The gene calls are TRBV2 and TRBJ1-1; 7 bases align to TRBD1. Germline V gene sequence: CDR1 SNHLY, CDR2 FYNNEI. This CDR3 contains 13 residues. Trimming at V came to 8 bases and at J to 1 base, leaving 4 bases not matched to a gene. CDR3 coding DNA: TGTGCCAGCTCCGGACAGGCGAACACTGAAGCTTTCTTT. Translation: CASSGQANTEAFF.

V gene TRBV5-5 combines with J gene TRBJ1-3; the match to TRBD1 covers 10 bases. Losses at the gene ends were 4 bases for V and 3 bases for J; bases not matched to a gene: 7. Germline lookup yields CDR1 SGHKS and CDR2 YYEKEE (reference sequence). The CDR3 contains 16 residues. The chain's CDR3 is CASSEGTGVIGNTIYF. CDR3 DNA: TGTGCCAGCAGCGAAGGGACAGGGGTAATTGGAAACACCATATATTTT. Full variable domain (missing parts from reference TRBV5-5 and TRBJ1-3): DAGVTQSPTHLIKTRGQQVTLRCSPISGHKSVSWYQQVLGQGPQFIFQYYEKEERGRGNFPDRFSARQFPNYSSELNVNALLLGDSALYLCASSEGTGVIGNTIYFGEGSWLTVV.

This clone has more than one count but fewer than ten. The chain links TRBV6-5 to TRBJ2-1, with 10 bases aligning to TRBD2. V trimming: 2 bases; J trimming: 6 bases; junction bases outside the gene matches: 4. Germline V gives CDR1 MNHEY, CDR2 SVGAGI. There are 15 residues in the CDR3. The CDR3 bases are TGTGCCAGCAGTTACAGCGGGGGGGCCTTCAATGAGCAGTTCTTC. Translated, it gives CASSYSGGAFNEQFF.

The chain carries TRBV25-1 and TRBJ2-7; TRBD1 might be the D (6 bases). The germline CDR1 and CDR2 sequences are MGHDK and SYGVNS. Trimming left V 3 bases short and J 0 bases short, with 12 bases between. The CDR3 extends over 15 amino acids. CDR3 coding DNA: TGTGCCAGCAGTGACCTTAGGACAGACTCCTACGAGCAGTACTTC. Translating gives CASSDLRTDSYEQYF.

The chain joins TRBV5-5 to TRBJ2-7; 7 nucleotides match TRBD2. The V gene's germline CDR1 is SGHKS and CDR2 YYEKEE (reference sequence). After removal of 0 bases from V and 12 bases from J, the junction contained 3 bases not matched to a gene. The CDR3 is 11 amino acids. The DNA of the CDR3 is TGTGCCAGCAGCTTGGTCGGGGGGATGTACTTC. Protein product: CASSLVGGMYF.

The gene calls are TRBV11-2 and TRBJ2-5; 8 bases fit TRBD1. After removal of 7 bases from V and 1 base from J, the junction contained 5 bases not matched to a gene. Germline V lookup: CDR1 SGHAT, CDR2 FQNNGV. CDR3 size: 14 residues. This CDR3 is CASNDRGIQETQYF. CDR3 DNA: TGTGCCAGCAACGACAGGGGTATCCAAGAGACCCAGTACTTC.

This chain connects TRBV4-2 to TRBJ1-5, with 7 nucleotides matching TRBD1. Germline V gene data show CDR1 as LGHNA and CDR2 as YNFKEQ. J lost 2 bases, V lost 0 bases, and 4 bases had no gene match. The CDR3 loop spans 16 amino acids. The CDR3 DNA follows: TGTGCCAGCAGCCAAGACCCCGGGACAGGCAATCAGCCCCAGCATTTT. Its translation: CASSQDPGTGNQPQHF.

This clone was counted only a few times. The chain carries TRBV2 and TRBJ2-3; the match to TRBD1 covers 8 bases. CDR3 size: 16 residues. From germline, CDR1 is SNHLY and CDR2 FYNNEI. J lost 1 base, V lost 5 bases, and 8 bases had no gene match. The CDR3 reads CASSTPTGEGTDTQYF. In DNA form, the CDR3 reads TGTGCCAGCAGTACCCCGACAGGGGAGGGCACAGATACGCAGTATTTT.

The chain joins TRBV5-1 to TRBJ1-3; D perhaps matches TRBD1 (5 bases). This CDR3 has 17 amino acids. Trimming left V 1 base short and J 1 base short, with 15 bases between. Germline CDR1 reads SGHRS; CDR2 reads YFSETQ. CDR3 sequence reads: CASSLTDQGSSGNTIYF. The CDR3 nucleotides read TGCGCCAGCAGCTTGACGGATCAGGGATCATCTGGAAACACCATATATTTT.

The chain joins TRBV19 to TRBJ2-1, with 8 bases aligning to TRBD1. CDR3 length: 14 residues. The V and J ends lost 3 bases and 5 bases, in that order; junction bases with no gene match: 3. The germline gives CDR1 LNHDA, CDR2 SQIVND (reference sequence). CDR3 loop: CASSMTGENNEQFF. The CDR3 DNA reads as TGTGCCAGTAGTATGACAGGGGAAAACAATGAGCAGTTCTTC.

This clone was counted a few times. This chain connects TRBV19 to TRBJ1-6; unclear D gene. The CDR3 extends over 15 amino acids. The V end lost 3 bases, the J end lost 4 bases, and 10 bases lay between the germline ends. Germline V gene sequence: CDR1 LNHDA, CDR2 SQIVND (reference sequence). The CDR3 DNA reads as TGTGCCAGTAGTATGGAAATACTATATAATTCACCCCTCCACTTT. Residues: CASSMEILYNSPLHF.

The chain recombines TRBV2 with TRBJ2-2; D unclear. The length of the CDR3 is 13 residues. Germline lookup yields CDR1 SNHLY and CDR2 FYNNEI. The V end was cut by 3 bases, the J end by 4 bases, with 6 bases between. The CDR3 DNA is TGTGCCAGCAGTGATCTCGGCACCGGGGAGCTGTTTTTT. Residues: CASSDLGTGELFF.

This clone was seen a single time. This rearrangement joins TRBV5-5 to TRBJ2-3; no reliable D call. Germline CDR1 reads SGHKS; CDR2 reads YYEKEE (reference sequence). V shed 0 bases and J shed 6 bases, with 11 bases lying between them. The CDR3 runs 14 residues. CDR3 sequence (DNA): TGTGCCAGCAGCTTGGGGCCACACACGGATACGCAGTATTTT. Residues: CASSLGPHTDTQYF.

The chain uses TRBV18 and TRBJ2-3; 7 nucleotides agree with TRBD1. Germline loops: CDR1 KGHSH, CDR2 LQKENI. J lost 0 bases, V lost 6 bases, and 6 bases had no gene match. The CDR3 has 15 residues. The CDR3 DNA sequence: TGTGCCAGCTCCCCGGGACAGACTAGCACAGATACGCAGTATTTT. Protein sequence: CASSPGQTSTDTQYF.

This clone has a single count. The rearrangement uses TRBV28 and TRBJ2-1; TRBD2 matches 9 bases. The length of the CDR3 is 15 residues. Germline loops: CDR1 MDHEN, CDR2 SYDVKM. Trimming took 5 bases from V and 1 from J; bases not matched to a gene: 3. This CDR3 is CASSLREGSYNEQFF. CDR3 DNA: TGTGCCAGCAGTCTGCGGGAGGGTTCCTACAATGAGCAGTTCTTC.

The V gene is TRBV3-1 (or the pseudogene TRBV3-2), the J gene TRBJ1-3, with 8 bases aligning to TRBD1. The CDR3 is 17 amino acids. Trimming cost V 2 bases and J 4 bases; bases outside gene matches: 10. Germline-derived CDR1 and CDR2 are LGHDT and YNNKEL (reference sequence). The CDR3 DNA reads as TGTGCCAGCAGCCAAACCCGGACAGGGCGATCAGGAAACACCATATATTTT. It codes for CASSQTRTGRSGNTIYF.

The V and J genes are TRBV19 and TRBJ1-5; the match to TRBD1 covers 8 bases. V was pared by 6 bases and J by 6 bases, with 7 bases of the junction left unmatched. CDR3 size: 14 residues. CDR1 is LNHDA and CDR2 is SQIVND in the germline V gene (reference sequence). CDR3 bases: TGTGCCAGTAGGCGGACAGGGTCGAGTCAGCCCCAGCATTTT. Translated: CASRRTGSSQPQHF.

The V and J genes are TRBV7-9 and TRBJ2-1; 9 bases align to TRBD2. V gave up 6 bases and J gave up 2 bases; unmatched junction bases: 2. CDR1 is SEHNR, CDR2 FQNEAQ, per germline (reference sequence). The CDR3 consists of 14 residues. CDR3 sequence reads: CASSLAGTYNEQFF. The CDR3 region has the DNA TGTGCCAGCAGTCTAGCGGGGACCTACAATGAGCAGTTCTTC.

The V and J genes are TRBV19 and TRBJ2-2; the D gene is possibly TRBD1 (5 bases). In germline, CDR1 is LNHDA, CDR2 SQIVND (reference sequence). The CDR3 extends over 15 amino acids. Trimming took 7 bases from V and 0 from J, leaving 12 bases between them. The CDR3: CASIGRQSNTGELFF. DNA of the CDR3: TGTGCCAGTATTGGCCGACAGTCGAACACCGGGGAGCTGTTTTTT.

This clone was recorded only once. The chain uses TRBV5-8 and TRBJ1-2; D is ambiguous. Germline CDR1 is SGHTS and CDR2 is YDEGEE. Trimming took 2 bases from V and 1 from J, leaving 6 bases between them. The CDR3 extends over 13 amino acids. The CDR3 is CASSFQNNYGYTF. The CDR3 coding sequence is TGTGCCAGCAGCTTCCAGAATAACTATGGCTACACCTTC.